This TCR beta chain was captured by sequencing in a study of shared clonotypes between healthy human individuals. Regarding the study as a whole: Clonotype sharing levels among donors were expected to vary with sequencing depth.

Replicate PCRs were loaded with approximately 300 ng DNA from unsorted PBMC, around 30,000 T cell genomes. The data were produced by immunoSEQ multiplex PCR, yet TCRdb's version contains in-frame clones alone and is incomplete. The table includes about half a million clones, approximately 85% detected once. Notes on this clone: What it binds is unknown.

Trimming shortened V by 4 bases and J by 1 base, and 15 bases separated the two germline ends. Germline assignment: CDR1 SGHRS and CDR2 YFSETQ. The CDR3 loop spans 16 amino acids. Genomic DNA, for the unsorted samples, came from 75 million to 95 million PBMCs. This chain connects TRBV5-1 to TRBJ2-4, with a tentative D call TRBD1 (7 bases). The receptor comes from a woman aged 35 to 49 in good health. Some clones in this sample may be carry-over from other donors' samples. The specimen sequenced was PBMCs. CDR3 DNA sequence: TGCGCCAGCAGCGCAACGGCGGGACAGGCCAAAAACATTCAGTACTTC. Its translation is CASSATAGQAKNIQYF.